Below are 20 T cell receptor beta chains sequenced from a single sample in a study of spatial heterogeneity in lung cancer. MiXCR, applied by TCRdb to the 5' RACE reads, yields one record per CDR3 protein. The table has 20,000 or so distinct CDR3 sequences, under 4% seen once. The time point is: sample taken at primary tumor resection. Sequenced here: PBMCs, sampled at surgery. Receptor source: a female donor with early-stage non-small cell lung cancer.

In its sample, this clonotype was seen many times. The chain is built from TRBV5-1 and TRBJ1-3; D not resolved. The CDR3 has 13 residues. Trimming cost V 9 bases and J 0 bases, with 10 bases left between them. CDR1 and CDR2 from the germline V gene are SGHRS and YFSETQ. The CDR3 is CATAVSSGNTIYF. CDR3 DNA: TGCGCCACGGCAGTAAGCTCTGGAAACACCATATATTTT.

The chain uses TRBV4-1 and TRBJ2-5; 7 bases match TRBD2. V lost 1 base, J lost 0 bases, and 5 bases stayed unmatched. Germline assignment: CDR1 MGHRA and CDR2 YSYEKL. This CDR3 is built from 16 residues. The CDR3 nucleotides are TGCGCCAGCAGCCAAGTCGGAGCGGGGTACCAAGAGACCCAGTACTTC. Its protein product is CASSQVGAGYQETQYF.

There are many counts of this clonotype. The chain employs TRBV4-1 and TRBJ2-7, with 7 bases lining up with TRBD2. This CDR3 has 14 amino acids. Trimming removed 4 bases from V and 4 bases from J; junction bases left unmatched: 7. Germline V gene data show CDR1 as MGHRA and CDR2 as YSYEKL. This CDR3 is CASSPVGGSYEQYF. The DNA of the CDR3 is TGCGCCAGCAGCCCTGTCGGCGGGAGTTACGAGCAGTACTTC.

The sample holds many counts of this clonotype. The chain is built from TRBV14 and TRBJ2-5; D not certain. V gave up 3 bases and J gave up 4 bases, with 12 bases separating them. Germline V CDR1 and CDR2: SGHDN, FVKESK. The length of the CDR3 is 14 residues. Here the CDR3 reads CASSHDWPRETQYF. The CDR3 DNA follows: TGTGCCAGCAGCCACGATTGGCCTCGAGAGACCCAGTACTTC.

This clonotype was recorded at least ten times. This rearrangement joins TRBV20-1 to TRBJ2-1; the match to TRBD2 covers 7 bases. Germline V CDR1 and CDR2: DFQATT, SNEGSKA (reference sequence). The V and J ends lost 1 base and 6 bases, in that order; junction bases with no gene match: 3. This CDR3 spans 13 amino acids. Written as DNA, the CDR3 is TGCAGTGCTAGAGTTGGGAGGGGCAATGAGCAGTTCTTC. Amino acids: CSARVGRGNEQFF.

This clonotype has a handful of counts. The chain uses TRBV20-1 and TRBJ1-5; a possible D gene is TRBD1 (5 bases). Germline V gives CDR1 DFQATT, CDR2 SNEGSKA (reference sequence). The CDR3 has 14 residues. V lost 5 bases and J 7 bases, leaving 18 bases between the germline ends. The CDR3 DNA sequence: TGCAGTGCTCCGATTCCGGGACCGGGGCAGCCCCAGCATTTT. Translated: CSAPIPGPGQPQHF.

This clonotype was counted many times. This chain connects TRBV27 to TRBJ2-2; TRBD1 aligns across 7 bases. The CDR3 has 16 amino acids. CDR1 MNHEY and CDR2 SMNVEV come from the germline V gene (reference sequence). V trimming: 9 bases; J trimming: 1 base; junction bases outside the gene matches: 11. In DNA, the CDR3 is TGTGCCAGTAGGGACAGTTTAGGGCTGAACACCGGGGAGCTGTTTTTT. Its protein is CASRDSLGLNTGELFF.

This clonotype was seen repeatedly, ten times or more. The chain links TRBV3-1 to TRBJ1-1; D unresolved. The CDR3 extends over 13 amino acids. CDR1 is LGHDT, CDR2 YNNKEL, per germline (reference sequence). The V and J ends lost 4 bases and 1 base respectively, with 7 bases between them. This CDR3 reads CASSPDGNTEAFF. CDR3 nucleotides: TGTGCCAGCAGCCCCGACGGGAACACTGAAGCTTTCTTT. The variable domain in full, with the rest retrieved from reference TRBV3-1 and TRBJ1-1, is DTAVSQTPKYLVTQMGNDKSIKCEQNLGHDTMYWYKQDSKKFLKIMFSYNNKELIINETVPNRFSPKSPDKAHLNLHINSLELGDSAVYFCASSPDGNTEAFFGQGTRLTVV.

This clonotype was recorded a few times. This chain links TRBV5-1 with TRBJ2-5, with a weak D call TRBD2 (6 bases). CDR1 and CDR2 (germline): SGHRS, YFSETQ. The CDR3 spans 13 residues. With 4 bases removed from V and 5 bases from J, the gap between germline ends came to 12 bases. This chain's CDR3 is CASSKTSGETQYF. The CDR3 DNA follows: TGCGCCAGCAGCAAGACTAGTGGTGAGACCCAGTACTTC.

This clonotype was seen repeatedly, ten times or more. The rearrangement uses TRBV4-2 and TRBJ1-6; D is perhaps TRBD1 (6 bases). CDR1 and CDR2 (germline): LGHNA, YNFKEQ. The V end lost 0 bases, the J end lost 7 bases, and 10 bases lay between the germline ends. This CDR3 is built from 15 residues. For the CDR3, the DNA is TGTGCCAGCAGCCAAGACTCAGGGGCCAATTCACCCCTCCACTTT. The encoded protein is CASSQDSGANSPLHF.

This clonotype has a count of ten or more. J is TRBJ2-7 and V is TRBV7-2, with a possible D match to TRBD2 (5 bases). The CDR3 consists of 14 residues. The V and J ends lost 5 bases and 0 bases respectively, with 11 bases between them. Germline CDR1 and CDR2: SGHTA and FQGNSA. CDR3 in amino acids: CASSPRDSSYEQYF. In DNA form, the CDR3 reads TGTGCCAGCAGCCCCCGGGATAGCTCCTACGAGCAGTACTTC.

The chain has TRBV11-3 and TRBJ2-1; D possibly corresponds to TRBD1 (6 bases). Looked up from germline, CDR1 is SGHNT and CDR2 is YENEEA. V gave up 5 bases and J gave up 4 bases, with 9 bases separating them. The CDR3 consists of 13 residues. The CDR3 DNA sequence: TGTGCCAGCAGCCGGACAGCTTACAATGAGCAGTTCTTC. Translated: CASSRTAYNEQFF.

This clonotype was seen ten or more times. The rearrangement joins TRBV5-1 to TRBJ2-5; TRBD2 is a possible D gene (5 bases). Between the trimmed V and J ends, which lost 0 bases and 0 bases, there was a span of 12 bases. Germline lookup yields CDR1 SGHRS and CDR2 YFSETQ. This CDR3 contains 16 residues. This CDR3 is CASSLEREQYQETQYF. The CDR3 DNA is TGCGCCAGCAGCTTGGAAAGGGAGCAGTACCAAGAGACCCAGTACTTC. Full variable domain (remainder filled in from reference TRBV5-1 and TRBJ2-5): KAGVTQTPRYLIKTRGQQVTLSCSPISGHRSVSWYQQTPGQGLQFLFEYFSETQRNKGNFPGRFSGRQFSNSRSEMNVSTLELGDSALYLCASSLEREQYQETQYFGPGTRLLVL.

Ten or more counts support this clonotype. The chain recombines TRBV6-5 with TRBJ1-6; no firm D call. The length of the CDR3 is 13 residues. CDR1 and CDR2 (germline): MNHEY, SVGAGI. V was shortened by 6 bases and J by 9 bases, with 12 bases between the two germline ends. The CDR3 DNA reads as TGTGCCAGCAGGGAGGCCTTGGGTTCACCCCTCCACTTT. Protein: CASREALGSPLHF.

This clonotype was detected ten times or more. This chain uses TRBV2 with TRBJ2-3; possibly TRBD2 for D (5 bases). Per the germline V gene, CDR1 is SNHLY and CDR2 is FYNNEI. The V and J ends lost 8 bases and 0 bases respectively, with 18 bases between them. The CDR3 has 16 residues. The CDR3 DNA follows: TGTGCCAGCTATGGGGTCCAGCGGATTAGCACAGATACGCAGTATTTT. Amino acid sequence: CASYGVQRISTDTQYF. Full variable domain (remainder filled in from reference TRBV2 and TRBJ2-3): EPEVTQTPSHQVTQMGQEVILRCVPISNHLYFYWYRQILGQKVEFLVSFYNNEISEKSEIFDDQFSVERPDGSNFTLKIRSTKLEDSAMYFCASYGVQRISTDTQYFGPGTRLTVL.

This clonotype was detected ten times or more. The chain uses TRBV29-1 and TRBJ1-5; no reliable D call. From germline, CDR1 is SQVTM and CDR2 ANQGSEA. This CDR3 has 12 residues. V gave up 8 bases and J gave up 2 bases, with 10 bases separating them. DNA of the CDR3: TGCAGCATCCGAGACGGCAATCAGCCCCAGCATTTT. It encodes CSIRDGNQPQHF. Looking up the rest from reference TRBV29-1 and TRBJ1-5 gives the full variable domain: SAVISQKPSRDICQRGTSLTIQCQVDSQVTMMFWYRQQPGQSLTLIATANQGSEATYESGFVIDKFPISRPNLTFSTLTVSNMSPEDSSIYLCSIRDGNQPQHFGDGTRLSIL.

The sample holds many counts of this clonotype. J is TRBJ2-2 and V is TRBV7-3; a weak D match, TRBD2 (6 bases). Trimming pared 5 bases from V and 4 bases from J, leaving 11 bases between. CDR3 size: 14 residues. Looked up from germline, CDR1 is SGHTA and CDR2 is FQGTGA. CDR3 DNA: TGTGCCAGCAGCCGTCGGGGGACCACCGGGGAGCTGTTTTTT. It encodes CASSRRGTTGELFF.

This clonotype was found many times. The chain combines TRBV2 with TRBJ1-5, with D possibly being TRBD1 (5 bases). The CDR3 extends over 14 amino acids. Germline lookup yields CDR1 SNHLY and CDR2 FYNNEI. Trimming shortened V by 2 bases and J by 0 bases, and 5 bases separated the two germline ends. CDR3 sequence reads: CASSEQGSNQPQHF. In DNA, the CDR3 is TGTGCCAGCAGTGAACAGGGTAGCAATCAGCCCCAGCATTTT.

This clonotype was counted only a few times. The genes are TRBV6-6 and TRBJ2-1; 8 positions match TRBD2. This CDR3 is 16 amino acids long. V lost 6 bases, J lost 13 bases, and 20 bases stayed unmatched. Germline CDR1 and CDR2: MNHNY and SVGAGI (reference sequence). This CDR3 is CASRSIAGKGKTSQFF. The CDR3 region has the DNA TGTGCCAGCAGATCCATAGCGGGAAAGGGGAAGACCAGTCAGTTCTTC.

The gene calls are TRBV3-1 and TRBJ1-6; 10 bases are a match to TRBD1. The trim removed 0 bases at V and 4 bases at J, leaving 0 bases unmatched. CDR3 size: 16 residues. Looked up from germline, CDR1 is LGHDT and CDR2 is YNNKEL (reference sequence). In DNA, the CDR3 is TGTGCCAGCAGCCAAGAGGACAGGGGGTATAATTCACCCCTCCACTTT. Protein product: CASSQEDRGYNSPLHF.